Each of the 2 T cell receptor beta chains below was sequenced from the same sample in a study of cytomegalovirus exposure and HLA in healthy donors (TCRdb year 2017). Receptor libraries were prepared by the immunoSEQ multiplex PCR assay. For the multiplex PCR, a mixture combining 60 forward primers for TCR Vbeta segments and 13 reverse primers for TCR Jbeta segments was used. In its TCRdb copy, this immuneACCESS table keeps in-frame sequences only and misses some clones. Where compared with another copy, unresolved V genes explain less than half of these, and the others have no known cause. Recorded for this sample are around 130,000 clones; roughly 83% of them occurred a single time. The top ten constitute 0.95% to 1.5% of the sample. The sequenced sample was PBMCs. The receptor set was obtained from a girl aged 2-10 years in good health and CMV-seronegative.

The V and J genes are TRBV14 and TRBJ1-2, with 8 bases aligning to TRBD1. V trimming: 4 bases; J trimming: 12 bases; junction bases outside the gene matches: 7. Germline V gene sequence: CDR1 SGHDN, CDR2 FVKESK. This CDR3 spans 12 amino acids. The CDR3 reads CASSPWTGSNTF. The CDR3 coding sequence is TGTGCCAGCAGCCCATGGACAGGGTCAAACACCTTC.

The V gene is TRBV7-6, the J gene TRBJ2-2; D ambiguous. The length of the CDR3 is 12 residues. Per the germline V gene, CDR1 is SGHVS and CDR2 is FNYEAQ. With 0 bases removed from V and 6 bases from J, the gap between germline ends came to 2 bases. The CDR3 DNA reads TGTGCCAGCAGCTTAGCCGCCGGGGAGCTGTTTTTT. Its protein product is CASSLAAGELFF.